This is a list of T cell receptor beta chains from one sample in a study of cytomegalovirus exposure and HLA in healthy donors. Profiled with immunoSEQ multiplex PCR; TCRdb holds only in-frame clones, not every one. Of over 120,000 clones detected, approximately 78% appear once; the ten largest clones hold roughly 2.4%. Sequenced input: PBMCs. Receptors were obtained from a woman under 30 in good health and CMV-seropositive. Each CDR3 is given with its conserved first and last residue. The order of the fields is V gene, D gene, clone size, J gene, CDR3 protein, CDR3 DNA. D genes are given only for firm matches. Rows give clone size only sometimes, using once, few, many, or a class for an expanded clone.

v_call: TRBV7-6
d_call: TRBD2
clone_size: NA
j_call: TRBJ2-2
cdr3_aa: CASSLGGTSGNTGELFF
cdr3_nt: TGTGCCAGCAGCTTAGGAGGGACTAGCGGTAACACCGGGGAGCTGTTTTTT

v_call: TRBV2
d_call: NA
clone_size: NA
j_call: TRBJ2-7
cdr3_aa: CASIAPAAYEQYF
cdr3_nt: TGTGCCAGCATAGCCCCGGCGGCTTACGAGCAGTACTTC

v_call: TRBV19
d_call: NA
clone_size: few
j_call: TRBJ1-2
cdr3_aa: CASSIGRRATSSDGYTF
cdr3_nt: TGTGCCAGTAGTATCGGACGGAGGGCCACGTCATCGGATGGCTACACCTTC

v_call: TRBV27
d_call: TRBD1
clone_size: NA
j_call: TRBJ2-2
cdr3_aa: CASSWDREIGNTGELFF
cdr3_nt: TGTGCCAGCAGTTGGGACAGGGAGATAGGGAACACCGGGGAGCTGTTTTTT

v_call: TRBV19
d_call: NA
clone_size: NA
j_call: TRBJ2-5
cdr3_aa: CASSIPGYQETQYF
cdr3_nt: TGTGCCAGTAGTATCCCAGGGTATCAAGAGACCCAGTACTTC

v_call: TRBV25-1
d_call: NA
clone_size: NA
j_call: TRBJ2-7
cdr3_aa: CASSDHRQARHRGEQYF
cdr3_nt: TGTGCCAGCAGTGACCACCGACAGGCCAGGCACCGGGGCGAGCAGTACTTC

v_call: TRBV4-1
d_call: TRBD1
clone_size: NA
j_call: TRBJ1-2
cdr3_aa: CASSQGDRVYYGYTF
cdr3_nt: TGCGCCAGCAGCCAAGGGGACAGGGTTTACTATGGCTACACCTTC

v_call: TRBV6-4
d_call: TRBD1
clone_size: few
j_call: TRBJ2-2
cdr3_aa: CASSDSRQGNTGELFF
cdr3_nt: TGTGCCAGCAGTGACTCGAGACAGGGAAACACCGGGGAGCTGTTTTTT

v_call: TRBV18
d_call: TRBD1
clone_size: NA
j_call: TRBJ1-1
cdr3_aa: CASSPLDRGIEAFF
cdr3_nt: TGTGCCAGCTCACCACTGGACAGGGGAATTGAAGCTTTCTTT

v_call: TRBV19
d_call: NA
clone_size: NA
j_call: TRBJ2-5
cdr3_aa: CASSTGSYETQYF
cdr3_nt: TGTGCCAGTAGTACGGGTTCCTACGAGACCCAGTACTTC

v_call: TRBV6-5
d_call: NA
clone_size: NA
j_call: TRBJ1-2
cdr3_aa: CASSYSETGSYGYTF
cdr3_nt: TGTGCCAGCAGTTACTCGGAAACAGGGTCCTATGGCTACACCTTC

v_call: TRBV4-1
d_call: NA
clone_size: NA
j_call: TRBJ1-2
cdr3_aa: CASSQYPRGQNYGYTF
cdr3_nt: TGCGCCAGCAGCCAATACCCCCGAGGGCAGAACTATGGCTACACCTTC

v_call: TRBV7-9
d_call: TRBD1
clone_size: NA
j_call: TRBJ1-1
cdr3_aa: CASSWGQGEAFF
cdr3_nt: TGTGCCAGCAGCTGGGGACAGGGTGAAGCTTTCTTT

v_call: TRBV2
d_call: TRBD2
clone_size: NA
j_call: TRBJ2-3
cdr3_aa: CASSESLAGTEDTQYF
cdr3_nt: TGTGCCAGCAGTGAAAGTCTAGCGGGAACCGAGGATACGCAGTATTTT

v_call: TRBV27
d_call: NA
clone_size: once
j_call: TRBJ2-7
cdr3_aa: CASSLRQVGEQYF
cdr3_nt: TGTGCCAGCAGTCTTAGACAGGTCGGCGAGCAGTACTTC

v_call: TRBV6-1
d_call: NA
clone_size: NA
j_call: TRBJ2-2
cdr3_aa: CASTLVSNTGELFF
cdr3_nt: TGTGCCAGCACCCTCGTATCGAACACCGGGGAGCTGTTTTTT

v_call: TRBV6-5
d_call: TRBD1
clone_size: NA
j_call: TRBJ2-7
cdr3_aa: CASRTGGTYEQYF
cdr3_nt: TGTGCCAGCCGGACAGGGGGCACCTACGAGCAGTACTTC

v_call: TRBV19
d_call: NA
clone_size: NA
j_call: TRBJ2-3
cdr3_aa: CASSSTGTSTDTQYF
cdr3_nt: TGTGCCAGTAGTAGCACGGGGACAAGTACAGATACGCAGTATTTT

v_call: TRBV9
d_call: NA
clone_size: NA
j_call: TRBJ1-2
cdr3_aa: CASSVEGLSGYTF
cdr3_nt: TGTGCCAGCAGCGTGGAGGGTTTGAGTGGCTACACCTTC

v_call: TRBV15
d_call: NA
clone_size: NA
j_call: TRBJ2-3
cdr3_aa: CATSEGQGISDTQYF
cdr3_nt: TGTGCCACCAGCGAAGGTCAGGGGATATCAGATACGCAGTATTTT

v_call: TRBV7-8
d_call: TRBD2
clone_size: NA
j_call: TRBJ2-2
cdr3_aa: CASSLGGIAGGRRELFF
cdr3_nt: TGTGCCAGCAGCTTAGGAGGGATAGCGGGGGGACGAAGGGAGCTGTTTTTT

v_call: TRBV5-6
d_call: TRBD1
clone_size: NA
j_call: TRBJ1-2
cdr3_aa: CASSTYAGGENYGYTF
cdr3_nt: TGTGCCAGCAGCACCTACGCAGGGGGAGAAAACTATGGCTACACCTTC

v_call: TRBV6-1
d_call: NA
clone_size: NA
j_call: TRBJ1-2
cdr3_aa: CASRSTGNYGYTF
cdr3_nt: TGTGCCAGCAGGTCTACGGGTAACTATGGCTACACCTTC

v_call: TRBV5-1
d_call: TRBD1
clone_size: NA
j_call: TRBJ1-6
cdr3_aa: CASRQQGGSPLHF
cdr3_nt: TGCGCCAGCAGGCAACAGGGGGGTTCACCCCTCCACTTT

v_call: TRBV11-2
d_call: TRBD1
clone_size: NA
j_call: TRBJ2-2
cdr3_aa: CASSLGDRVFTGELFF
cdr3_nt: TGTGCCAGCAGCTTAGGGGACAGGGTTTTTACCGGGGAGCTGTTTTTT

v_call: TRBV5-1
d_call: NA
clone_size: NA
j_call: TRBJ1-6
cdr3_aa: CASSLNAQGNNSPLHF
cdr3_nt: TGCGCCAGCAGCTTGAACGCGCAGGGGAATAATTCACCCCTCCACTTT

v_call: TRBV14
d_call: NA
clone_size: NA
j_call: TRBJ2-5
cdr3_aa: CASSQNRGQETQYF
cdr3_nt: TGTGCCAGCAGCCAAAATCGGGGCCAAGAGACCCAGTACTTC

v_call: TRBV6-5
d_call: TRBD1
clone_size: NA
j_call: TRBJ1-4
cdr3_aa: CASRRQGGKLFF
cdr3_nt: TGTGCCAGCAGACGACAGGGAGGAAAACTGTTTTTT

v_call: TRBV5-6
d_call: NA
clone_size: NA
j_call: TRBJ2-7
cdr3_aa: CASSPRSYEQYF
cdr3_nt: TGTGCCAGCAGCCCCCGCTCCTACGAGCAGTACTTC

v_call: TRBV28
d_call: NA
clone_size: NA
j_call: TRBJ1-1
cdr3_aa: CASSFTSPGGEAFF
cdr3_nt: TGTGCCAGCAGTTTCACCTCTCCGGGAGGTGAAGCTTTCTTT

v_call: TRBV19
d_call: NA
clone_size: NA
j_call: TRBJ1-5
cdr3_aa: CASSWGGVGNQPQHF
cdr3_nt: TGTGCCAGTAGTTGGGGGGGAGTTGGCAATCAGCCCCAGCATTTT

v_call: TRBV9
d_call: NA
clone_size: once
j_call: TRBJ2-1
cdr3_aa: CASSVSGGDYNEQFF
cdr3_nt: TGTGCCAGCAGCGTATCCGGGGGTGATTACAATGAGCAGTTCTTC

v_call: TRBV7-9
d_call: NA
clone_size: NA
j_call: TRBJ2-2
cdr3_aa: CASGLGAGELFF
cdr3_nt: TGTGCCAGCGGATTGGGAGCCGGGGAGCTGTTTTTT

v_call: TRBV30
d_call: NA
clone_size: NA
j_call: TRBJ1-2
cdr3_aa: CAWSFNTPNYGYTF
cdr3_nt: TGTGCCTGGAGTTTCAATACACCAAACTATGGCTACACCTTC

v_call: TRBV11-3
d_call: TRBD2
clone_size: NA
j_call: TRBJ2-5
cdr3_aa: CASSLGTSGSSETQYF
cdr3_nt: TGTGCCAGCAGCTTAGGGACTAGCGGGAGCTCGGAGACCCAGTACTTC

v_call: TRBV6-4
d_call: TRBD2
clone_size: once
j_call: TRBJ2-3
cdr3_aa: CASSDGVAGGPDAQYF
cdr3_nt: TGTGCCAGCAGTGACGGGGTAGCGGGGGGGCCTGATGCGCAGTATTTT

v_call: TRBV6-5
d_call: TRBD1
clone_size: NA
j_call: TRBJ1-6
cdr3_aa: CASKKTGGDNSPLHF
cdr3_nt: TGTGCCAGCAAGAAGACAGGGGGCGATAATTCACCCCTCCACTTT

v_call: TRBV18
d_call: NA
clone_size: NA
j_call: TRBJ1-5
cdr3_aa: CASSPGGNGQPQHF
cdr3_nt: TGTGCCAGCTCACCAGGGGGCAATGGTCAGCCCCAGCATTTT

v_call: TRBV19
d_call: NA
clone_size: few
j_call: TRBJ1-4
cdr3_aa: CASSRNARTADSEKLFF
cdr3_nt: TGTGCCAGTAGCAGAAACGCCCGGACAGCCGATTCTGAAAAACTGTTTTTT

v_call: TRBV6-1
d_call: NA
clone_size: NA
j_call: TRBJ1-3
cdr3_aa: CASSEVDRINSNPSGNTIYF
cdr3_nt: TGTGCCAGCAGTGAAGTCGACAGGATCAATTCAAACCCCTCTGGAAACACCATATATTTT

v_call: TRBV25-1
d_call: NA
clone_size: NA
j_call: TRBJ2-1
cdr3_aa: CASTGKSHSGNEQFF
cdr3_nt: TGTGCCAGCACAGGGAAATCACACTCCGGCAATGAGCAGTTCTTC

v_call: TRBV28
d_call: TRBD1
clone_size: NA
j_call: TRBJ1-5
cdr3_aa: CASSLSGGAGQPQHF
cdr3_nt: TGTGCCAGCAGTTTATCAGGGGGCGCGGGTCAGCCCCAGCATTTT

v_call: TRBV5-6
d_call: TRBD2
clone_size: few
j_call: TRBJ2-2
cdr3_aa: CASSPGGLNTGELFF
cdr3_nt: TGTGCCAGCAGCCCGGGGGGGCTCAACACCGGGGAGCTGTTTTTT

v_call: TRBV27
d_call: TRBD1
clone_size: NA
j_call: TRBJ2-1
cdr3_aa: CASGSWDRSNEQFF
cdr3_nt: TGTGCCAGCGGCTCCTGGGACAGAAGCAATGAGCAGTTCTTC

v_call: TRBV5-1
d_call: TRBD1
clone_size: few
j_call: TRBJ1-3
cdr3_aa: CASSLEQGGNSGNTIYF
cdr3_nt: TGCGCCAGCAGCTTGGAACAGGGGGGAAACTCTGGAAACACCATATATTTT

v_call: TRBV6-1
d_call: NA
clone_size: NA
j_call: TRBJ2-3
cdr3_aa: CASRMTVLADTQYF
cdr3_nt: TGTGCCAGCAGGATGACAGTTCTCGCAGATACGCAGTATTTT

v_call: TRBV6-1
d_call: NA
clone_size: NA
j_call: TRBJ1-2
cdr3_aa: CASSGRTANYGYTF
cdr3_nt: TGTGCCAGCAGCGGACGGACAGCTAACTATGGCTACACCTTC